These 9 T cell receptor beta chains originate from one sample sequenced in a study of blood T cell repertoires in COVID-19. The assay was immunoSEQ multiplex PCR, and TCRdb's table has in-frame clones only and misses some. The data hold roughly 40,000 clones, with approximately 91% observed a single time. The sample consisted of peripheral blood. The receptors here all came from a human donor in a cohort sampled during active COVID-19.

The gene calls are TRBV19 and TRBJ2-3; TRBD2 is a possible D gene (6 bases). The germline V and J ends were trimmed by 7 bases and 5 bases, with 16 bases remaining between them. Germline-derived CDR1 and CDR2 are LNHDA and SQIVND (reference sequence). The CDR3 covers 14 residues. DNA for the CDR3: TGTGCCAGTACCCTAAGGGACTCCAGAGATACGCAGTATTTT. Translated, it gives CASTLRDSRDTQYF.

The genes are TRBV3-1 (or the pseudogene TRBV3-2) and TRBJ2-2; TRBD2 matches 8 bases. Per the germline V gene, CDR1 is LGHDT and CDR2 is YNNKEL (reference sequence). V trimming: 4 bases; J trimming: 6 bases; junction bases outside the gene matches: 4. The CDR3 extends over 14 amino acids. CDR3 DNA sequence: TGTGCCAGCAGCCTGGGCGGGGGGTCCGGGGAGCTGTTTTTT. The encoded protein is CASSLGGGSGELFF.

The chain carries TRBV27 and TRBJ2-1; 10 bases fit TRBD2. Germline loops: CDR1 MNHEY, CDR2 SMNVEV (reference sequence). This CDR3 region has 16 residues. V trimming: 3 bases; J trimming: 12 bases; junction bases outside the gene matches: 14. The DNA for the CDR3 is TGTGCCAGCAGTTTGTCACGTAGCGGGGGGCCCGCCGCGCAGTTCTTC. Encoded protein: CASSLSRSGGPAAQFF.

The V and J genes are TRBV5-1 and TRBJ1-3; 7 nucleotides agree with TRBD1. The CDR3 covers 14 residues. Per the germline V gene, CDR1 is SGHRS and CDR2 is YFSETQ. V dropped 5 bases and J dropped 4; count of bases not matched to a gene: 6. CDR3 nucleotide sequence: TGCGCCAGCAGTCCGACAGGGAACGGAAACACCATATATTTT. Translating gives CASSPTGNGNTIYF. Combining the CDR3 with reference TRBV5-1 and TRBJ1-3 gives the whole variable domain KAGVTQTPRYLIKTRGQQVTLSCSPISGHRSVSWYQQTPGQGLQFLFEYFSETQRNKGNFPGRFSGRQFSNSRSEMNVSTLELGDSALYLCASSPTGNGNTIYFGEGSWLTVV.

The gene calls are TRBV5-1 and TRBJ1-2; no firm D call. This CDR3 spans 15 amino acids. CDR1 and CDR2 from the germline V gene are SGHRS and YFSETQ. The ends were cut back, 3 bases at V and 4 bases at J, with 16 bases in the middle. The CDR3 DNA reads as TGCGCCAGCAGCTATGGTCGCGGGGAGGGCTATGGCTACACCTTC. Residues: CASSYGRGEGYGYTF.

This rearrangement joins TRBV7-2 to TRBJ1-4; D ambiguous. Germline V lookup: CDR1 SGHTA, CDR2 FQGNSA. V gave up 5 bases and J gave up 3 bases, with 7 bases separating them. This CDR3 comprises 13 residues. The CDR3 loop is CASSQEANEKLFF. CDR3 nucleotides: TGTGCCAGCAGCCAGGAAGCTAATGAAAAACTGTTTTTT.

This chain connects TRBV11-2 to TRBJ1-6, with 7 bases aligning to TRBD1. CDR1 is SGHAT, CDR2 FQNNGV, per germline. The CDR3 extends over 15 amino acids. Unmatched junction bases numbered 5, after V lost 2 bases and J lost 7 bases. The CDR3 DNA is TGTGCCAGCAGCTTATCTCCGGGACAGAATTCACCCCTCCACTTT. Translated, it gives CASSLSPGQNSPLHF.

The CDR3, as DNA: TGCGCCAGCAGCCCCCGGACTTTTGACAATGAGCAGTTCTTC. Translation gives CASSPRTFDNEQFF. This chain connects TRBV4-1 to TRBJ2-1; TRBD2 might be the D (5 bases). CDR3 length: 14 amino acids. Germline-derived CDR1 and CDR2 are MGHRA and YSYEKL. Trimming stripped 4 bases from V and 5 bases from J, with 12 bases between.

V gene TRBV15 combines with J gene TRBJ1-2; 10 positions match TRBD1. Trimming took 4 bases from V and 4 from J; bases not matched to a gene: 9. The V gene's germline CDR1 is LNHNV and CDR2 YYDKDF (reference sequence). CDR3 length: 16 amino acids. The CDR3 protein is CATSTTDRGIGYGYTF. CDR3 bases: TGTGCCACCAGCACCACGGACAGGGGGATCGGCTATGGCTACACCTTC.